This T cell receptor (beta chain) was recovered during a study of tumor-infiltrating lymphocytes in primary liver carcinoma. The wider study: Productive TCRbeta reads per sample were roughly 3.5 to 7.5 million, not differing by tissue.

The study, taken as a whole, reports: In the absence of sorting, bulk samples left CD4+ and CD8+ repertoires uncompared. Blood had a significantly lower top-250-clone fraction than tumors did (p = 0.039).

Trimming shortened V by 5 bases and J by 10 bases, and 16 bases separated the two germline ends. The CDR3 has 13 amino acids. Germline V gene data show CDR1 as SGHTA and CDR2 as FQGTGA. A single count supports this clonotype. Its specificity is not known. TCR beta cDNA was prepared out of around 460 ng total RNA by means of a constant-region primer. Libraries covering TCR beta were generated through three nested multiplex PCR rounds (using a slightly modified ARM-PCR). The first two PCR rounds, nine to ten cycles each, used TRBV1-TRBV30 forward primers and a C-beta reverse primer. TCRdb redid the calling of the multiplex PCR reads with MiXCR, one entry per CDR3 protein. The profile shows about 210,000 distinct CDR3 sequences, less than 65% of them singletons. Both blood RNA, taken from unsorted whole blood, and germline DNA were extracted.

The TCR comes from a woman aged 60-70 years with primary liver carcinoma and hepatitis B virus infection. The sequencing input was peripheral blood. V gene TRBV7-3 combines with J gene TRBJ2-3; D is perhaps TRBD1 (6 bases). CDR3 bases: TGTGCCAGCAGCCGTGGGGGCCTGGAGGCGCAGTATTTT. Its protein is CASSRGGLEAQYF.